This is a list of T cell receptor beta chains from one sample in a study of T cell responses to AZD1222 COVID-19 vaccine. The assay was immunoSEQ multiplex PCR, and TCRdb's table has in-frame clones only and misses some. Among about 150,000 clones listed, less than 95% were seen once. The sequencing here drew on peripheral blood, taken 28 days after the second AZD1222 dose. The source is an adult who received the AZD1222 COVID-19 vaccine. Both conserved end residues are part of each CDR3. A D gene is named only where the DNA matches it firmly.

d_gene	v_gene	j_gene	CDR3aa
NA	TRBV28	TRBJ1-2	CASSISGLWGTGYTF
TRBD1	TRBV27	TRBJ1-1	CASSAFPGQSAGAFF
TRBD1	TRBV2	TRBJ2-7	CASSSLGQGGEQYF
TRBD1	TRBV7-2	TRBJ2-7	CASSWGQIDYEQYF
NA	TRBV27	TRBJ2-7	CASSLDGGGTSYEQYF
NA	TRBV27	TRBJ2-7	CASSPGRRYEQYF
NA	TRBV5-1	TRBJ2-1	CASSLGNEQFF
TRBD1	TRBV24-1	TRBJ1-5	CATSDQGQATGQPQHF
TRBD1	TRBV6-6	TRBJ1-3	CASRTGGEEDTIYF
NA	TRBV4-1	TRBJ2-2	CASSPSSSGELFF
NA	TRBV27	TRBJ1-3	CASSLMPRAGNTIYF
TRBD1	TRBV28	TRBJ2-1	CASSQGQGTSEQFF
NA	TRBV5-4	TRBJ1-2	CASSLEGAQGGYTF
TRBD2	TRBV18	TRBJ2-1	CASSPLLLAGVGNEQFF
NA	TRBV30	TRBJ1-5	CAWTRRGNQPQHF